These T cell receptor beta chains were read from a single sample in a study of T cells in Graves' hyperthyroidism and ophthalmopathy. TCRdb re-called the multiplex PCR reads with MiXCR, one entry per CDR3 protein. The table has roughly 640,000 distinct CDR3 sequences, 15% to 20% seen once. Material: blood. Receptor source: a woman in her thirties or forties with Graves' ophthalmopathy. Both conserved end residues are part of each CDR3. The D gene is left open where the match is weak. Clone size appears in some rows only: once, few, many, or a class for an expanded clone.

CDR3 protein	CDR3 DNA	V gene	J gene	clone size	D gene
CATSDRGPFGAKNIQYF	TGTGCCACCAGTGATCGAGGACCCTTCGGGGCCAAAAACATTCAGTACTTC	TRBV24-1	TRBJ2-4	few	NA
CSAREPLAGNNEQFF	TGCAGTGCTAGAGAGCCACTAGCGGGTAACAATGAGCAGTTCTTC	TRBV20-1	TRBJ2-1	many	TRBD2
CASSQGSTGGTYGYTF	TGTGCCAGCAGCCAAGGGTCTACAGGTGGTACCTATGGCTACACCTTC	TRBV3-1	TRBJ1-2	many	NA
CASSYWGGARDTQYF	TGTGCCAGCAGCTATTGGGGGGGCGCTCGGGATACGCAGTATTTT	TRBV11-1	TRBJ2-3	many	NA
CSGERDGMNTEAFF	TGCAGCGGTGAGAGGGACGGGATGAACACTGAAGCTTTCTTT	TRBV29-1	TRBJ1-1	many	NA
CASSQPWTGGADTQYF	TGTGCCAGCAGCCAACCTTGGACAGGGGGCGCCGATACGCAGTATTTT	TRBV11-2	TRBJ2-3	few	TRBD1
CASSEIFGERSPLHF	TGTGCCAGCAGTGAAATATTCGGGGAAAGATCACCCCTCCACTTT	TRBV6-4	TRBJ1-6	NA	NA
CASTPGGGAGYEKLFF	TGTGCCAGCACGCCTGGGGGTGGAGCAGGGTATGAAAAACTGTTTTTT	TRBV28	TRBJ1-4	NA	NA
CASKGRDTQYF	TGTGCCAGCAAAGGGAGAGATACGCAGTATTTT	TRBV7-9	TRBJ2-3	many	NA
CASRALRTGASNEQFF	TGTGCCAGCAGGGCGTTAAGGACAGGGGCGAGCAATGAGCAGTTCTTC	TRBV2	TRBJ2-1	many	TRBD1
CASSEEGANYGYTF	TGTGCCAGCAGTGAAGAGGGGGCCAACTATGGCTACACCTTC	TRBV2	TRBJ1-2	many	TRBD1
CSVGQGAGETQYF	TGCAGCGTTGGCCAGGGGGCTGGGGAGACCCAGTACTTC	TRBV29-1	TRBJ2-5	once	TRBD1
CASTPGELNTGELFF	TGTGCCAGCACCCCAGGGGAGCTGAACACCGGGGAGCTGTTTTTT	TRBV2	TRBJ2-2	few	NA
CASSLRDTAQHF	TGTGCCAGCAGTTTGCGGGACACGGCCCAGCATTTT	TRBV12-3/TRBV12-4	TRBJ1-5	many	NA
CSATPPRQGVYEQYF	TGCAGTGCTACCCCACCTAGACAGGGCGTCTACGAGCAGTACTTC	TRBV20-1	TRBJ2-7	many	TRBD1
CASKRDYEQYF	TGTGCCAGCAAGCGGGACTACGAGCAGTACTTC	TRBV2	TRBJ2-7	many	TRBD2
CSAREHRGYGYTF	TGCAGTGCTAGAGAACACAGGGGCTATGGCTACACCTTC	TRBV20-1	TRBJ1-2	NA	TRBD1
CSAPSRGTDSTDTQYF	TGCAGTGCCCCCTCGAGGGGGACGGATAGCACAGATACGCAGTATTTT	TRBV20-1	TRBJ2-3	many	NA
CASSSYQQGENTEAFF	TGTGCCAGCAGCTCATACCAACAGGGGGAGAACACTGAAGCTTTCTTT	TRBV7-3	TRBJ1-1	many	TRBD1
CSAHRGGNQPQHF	TGCAGCGCGCACAGGGGGGGCAATCAGCCCCAGCATTTT	TRBV20-1	TRBJ1-5	NA	TRBD1
CATRQGSYGYTF	TGTGCCACCCGTCAGGGTTCCTATGGCTACACCTTC	TRBV6-2/TRBV6-3	TRBJ1-2	few	NA
CASRAGTGSHEQYF	TGTGCCAGCAGAGCCGGGACAGGCTCCCACGAGCAGTACTTC	TRBV7-8	TRBJ2-7	many	TRBD1
CASRVETNSYEQYF	TGCGCCAGCAGGGTTGAAACAAACTCCTACGAGCAGTACTTC	TRBV5-1	TRBJ2-7	NA	NA
CASSPQGANQPQHF	TGTGCCAGCAGCCCACAGGGGGCCAATCAGCCCCAGCATTTT	TRBV27	TRBJ1-5	many	TRBD1